The clone carrying this TCR beta chain was seen a single time. The antigen remains undetermined. The sample belongs to a study of T cell responses to AZD1222 COVID-19 vaccine. Study outcomes and limitations: Two AZD1222 doses significantly raised spike-specific TCR breadth and depth over controls. Clonal diversity was possibly underestimated; the donors were predominantly white British and more often female. At 160-218 and 743-854, vaccine-associated CD4 TCRs were dominant, and they spanned spike. Only six or seven AZD1222 recipients tested seropositive at baseline.

V shed 2 bases and J 0 bases; nucleotides not matched to a gene: 5. The germline gives CDR1 MDHEN, CDR2 SYDVKM. CDR3 size: 18 residues. Assay: immunoSEQ multiplex PCR; the TCRdb copy retains only in-frame clones and omits some. The sample contains about 150,000 clones, around 89% of which appear only once. This chain connects TRBV28 to TRBJ2-3, with 13 bases aligning to TRBD2. This TCR was sampled from an adult in good health. Sequencing used peripheral blood, obtained on day 0 of MenACWY control vaccination. As DNA, the CDR3 is TGTGCCAGCAGTTTAGGACTAGCGGGAGTGTCTAGCACAGATACGCAGTATTTT. Its protein is CASSLGLAGVSSTDTQYF.